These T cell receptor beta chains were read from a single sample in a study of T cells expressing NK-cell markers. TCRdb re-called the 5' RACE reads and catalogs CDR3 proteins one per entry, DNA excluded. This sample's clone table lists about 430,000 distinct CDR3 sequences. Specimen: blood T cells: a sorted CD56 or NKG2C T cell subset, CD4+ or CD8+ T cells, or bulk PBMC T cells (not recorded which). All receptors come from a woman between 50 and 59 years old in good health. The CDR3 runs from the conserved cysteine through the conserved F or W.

CASSLVRGNSGLHF,TRBV12-3/TRBV12-4,TRBJ1-6
CASRPLGYPADNEQFF,TRBV5-5,TRBJ2-1
CSVDRGVGYTF,TRBV29-1,TRBJ1-2
CASSYRPTGGSPLHF,TRBV6-5,TRBJ1-6
CASSRNPPGLAGTSSTDTQYF,TRBV4-2,TRBJ2-3
CASSPQWQEGGYTF,TRBV12-3/TRBV12-4,TRBJ1-2
CASSSGTGVYNEQFF,TRBV12-3/TRBV12-4,TRBJ2-1
CASSSLPGTNEQFF,TRBV18,TRBJ2-1
CASTLSGRSHQPQHF,TRBV7-2,TRBJ1-5
CASSFGLAGGSYTGELFF,TRBV7-2,TRBJ2-2
CASSQRTSTTGELFF,TRBV7-7,TRBJ2-2
CASSLVGLAGAYEQYF,TRBV11-1,TRBJ2-7
CSVETGYAGELFF,TRBV29-1,TRBJ2-2
CASSERSGVTGIRSTEAFF,TRBV2,TRBJ1-1
CASSSPGLYEQYF,TRBV7-8,TRBJ2-7
CSASTRKETQYF,TRBV29-1,TRBJ2-5
CAWASAEETQYF,TRBV30,TRBJ2-5
CSASSLAGGNTGELFF,TRBV20-1,TRBJ2-2
CASSLKGGTEAFF,TRBV12-3/TRBV12-4,TRBJ1-1
CASSQLTTGGNTDTQYF,TRBV4-1,TRBJ2-3
CASSLHLGGRPTGELFF,TRBV7-9,TRBJ2-2
CASSSTSPGEQFF,TRBV12-3/TRBV12-4,TRBJ2-1
CASSILQGAYTEAFF,TRBV19,TRBJ1-1
CASRPGDRAIVNTEAFF,TRBV5-1,TRBJ1-1